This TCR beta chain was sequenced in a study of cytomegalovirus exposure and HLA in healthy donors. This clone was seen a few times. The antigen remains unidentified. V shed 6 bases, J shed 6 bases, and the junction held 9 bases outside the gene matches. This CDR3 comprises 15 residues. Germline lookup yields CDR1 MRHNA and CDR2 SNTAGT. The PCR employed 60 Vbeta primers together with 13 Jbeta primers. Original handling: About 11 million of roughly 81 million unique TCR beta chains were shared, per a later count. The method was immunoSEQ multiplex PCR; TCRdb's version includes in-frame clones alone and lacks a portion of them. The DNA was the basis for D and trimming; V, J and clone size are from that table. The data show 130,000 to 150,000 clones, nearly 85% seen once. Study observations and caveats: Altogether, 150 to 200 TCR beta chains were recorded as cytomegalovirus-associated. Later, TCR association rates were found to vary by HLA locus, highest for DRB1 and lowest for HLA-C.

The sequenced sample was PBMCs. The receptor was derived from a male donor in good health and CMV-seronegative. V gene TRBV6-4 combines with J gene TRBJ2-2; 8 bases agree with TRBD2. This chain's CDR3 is CASRAGTSEPGELFF. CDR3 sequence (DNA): TGTGCCAGCAGAGCCGGGACTAGTGAACCCGGGGAGCTGTTTTTT.